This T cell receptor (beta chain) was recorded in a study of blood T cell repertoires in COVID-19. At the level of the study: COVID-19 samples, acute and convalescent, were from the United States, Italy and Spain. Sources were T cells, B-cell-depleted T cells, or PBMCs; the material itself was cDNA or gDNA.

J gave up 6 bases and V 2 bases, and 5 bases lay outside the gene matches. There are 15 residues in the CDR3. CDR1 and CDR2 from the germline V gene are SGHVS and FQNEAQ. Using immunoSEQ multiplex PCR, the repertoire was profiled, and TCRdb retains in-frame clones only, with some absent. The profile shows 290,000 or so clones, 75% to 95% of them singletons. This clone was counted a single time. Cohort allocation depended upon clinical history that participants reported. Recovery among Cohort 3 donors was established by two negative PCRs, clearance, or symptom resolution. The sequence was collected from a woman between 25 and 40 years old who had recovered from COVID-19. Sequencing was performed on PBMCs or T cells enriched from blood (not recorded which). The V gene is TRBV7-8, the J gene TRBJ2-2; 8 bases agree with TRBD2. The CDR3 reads CASSLPGAGAGELFF. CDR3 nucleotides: TGTGCCAGCAGCTTACCCGGAGCGGGGGCCGGGGAGCTGTTTTTT.